Listed below are T cell receptor beta chains from one sample, sequenced in a study of monozygotic twins with inflammatory bowel disease. Reprocessing the 5' RACE reads, TCRdb reports a single entry for every CDR3 protein and omits DNA. The specimen's table records about 160,000 distinct CDR3 sequences. The sample was blood. The receptor set was obtained from a human donor with ulcerative colitis or Crohn's disease, or a healthy co-twin of an affected twin (not recorded which). Both conserved end residues are part of each CDR3.

>TRBV29-1|TRBJ2-3|13
CSVQLAGSGTQYF
>TRBV7-6|TRBJ2-3|18
CASSNRLAGGRGTDTQYF
>TRBV11-3|TRBJ2-7|12
CASSFSGAEQYF
>TRBV12-3/TRBV12-4|TRBJ2-7|13
CASSSHESYEQYF
>TRBV12-3/TRBV12-4|TRBJ1-6|14
CASSPGQGGLSLHF
>TRBV7-8|TRBJ2-5|14
CASSLGREKETQYF
>TRBV27|TRBJ2-3|14
CASSFASRADTQYF
>TRBV5-5|TRBJ2-3|17
CASSLFLAGGIADTQYF
>TRBV20-1|TRBJ1-2|12
CSAIHLNYGYTF
>TRBV5-1|TRBJ1-2|14
CASSTGRTGGGYTF
>TRBV7-2|TRBJ1-2|14
CASHQAGGRSGYTF
>TRBV12-3/TRBV12-4|TRBJ2-3|14
CASRFDSSTDTQYF
>TRBV5-4|TRBJ2-7|14
CASSLAGQAYEQYF
>TRBV20-1|TRBJ2-1|15
CSARGGTLPYNEQFF
>TRBV10-3|TRBJ2-1|15
CASSTAGGQDNEQFF
>TRBV20-1|TRBJ2-7|15
CSASNPNRLSYEQYF
>TRBV5-1|TRBJ2-3|14
CASSLAYSLDTQYF
>TRBV10-3|TRBJ1-5|13
CAISATQFQPQHF
>TRBV18|TRBJ2-1|16
CASSPQQGMTHDEQFF
>TRBV6-2/TRBV6-3|TRBJ2-7|15
CASSYSRQGLGEQYF
>TRBV28|TRBJ1-5|17
CASSPPGDAGGGQPQHF
>TRBV27|TRBJ2-2|15
CASSLLGVDTGELFF
>TRBV14|TRBJ1-6|15
CASSPRPVTDSPLHF
>TRBV4-3|TRBJ2-1|16
CASSQDRDFSYNEQFF
>TRBV5-1|TRBJ2-1|16
CASSPLAGGTFNEQFF
>TRBV7-9|TRBJ2-7|14
CASSLVGATYEQYF
>TRBV29-1|TRBJ2-3|13
CSVEGGPTDTQYF
>TRBV4-2|TRBJ2-7|16
CASSPAPDRGLYEQYF